This TCR beta chain originates from a study of blood T cells in healthy people across ages. Regarding the study as a whole: In older individuals, TCR beta diversity per million T cells was lower, falling roughly linearly with age. Versus aged donors, long-lived donors had higher diversity and more naive CD4+ cells.

Then a second PCR, running roughly 7 to 12 cycles, was carried out with a sample-barcoded 5' primer and a J-beta primer mix. Via MiXCR, TCRdb re-called the 5' RACE reads, giving one row per CDR3 protein. The table has over 550,000 distinct CDR3 sequences, about 30% seen once; the top ten hold 15% to 18%. CDR1 is SEHNR, CDR2 FQNEAQ, per germline (reference sequence). The CDR3 is made up of 15 amino acids. Deletions cut 8 bases from V and 6 bases from J, with 19 bases between. This clonotype appeared many times. Its specificity is unknown. The TCR comes from a woman of 80 years or more in good health. The chain combines TRBV7-9 with TRBJ1-4; no firm D call. Sequencing used blood. The CDR3 region is CASHPMASGDEKLFF. In DNA, the CDR3 is TGTGCCAGCCATCCTATGGCGTCAGGAGATGAAAAACTGTTTTTT.